This T cell receptor beta chain was obtained from a study of blood T cell repertoires in COVID-19. Study-wide background: PBMCs, B-cell-depleted T cells, or T cells were the source of the cDNA or gDNA that made up the material.

Methods used by the authors: Estimation of nucleated cell counts relied on the amplification of reference gene primers. Here immunoSEQ multiplex PCR was the method, and the copy in TCRdb shows in-frame clones only, minus some. From that table come the V and J calls and clone size; the DNA was used to work out D and trimming. The sample includes tens of thousands of clones, roughly 80% of them seen just once. V was trimmed by 1 base and J by 6 bases, leaving 9 bases between them. The V gene's germline CDR1 is SGHDN and CDR2 FVKESK. The CDR3 sequence is 14 residues long. The sample comprised peripheral blood. The clonotype originates from a man aged 45 to 65 with active or convalescent COVID-19. This chain connects TRBV14 to TRBJ2-2; D is ambiguous. In nucleotides, the CDR3 is TGTGCCAGCAGCCAAGTAGCTGGGTCCGGGGAGCTGTTTTTT. This encodes CASSQVAGSGELFF. The entire variable domain, with the rest obtained from reference TRBV14 and TRBJ2-2, is as follows: EAGVTQFPSHSVIEKGQTVTLRCDPISGHDNLYWYRRVMGKEIKFLLHFVKESKQDESGMPNNRFLAERTGGTYSTLKVQPAELEDSGVYFCASSQVAGSGELFFGEGSRLTVL.